Included here is one T cell receptor beta chain sequence, with context. These data belong to a study of OX40 agonist ivuxolimab in advanced cancers. Turning to the study itself: Patients in the trial were receiving intravenous ivuxolimab every 2 weeks, at doses of 0.01 to 10 mg/kg. Patients achieving partial responses numbered three: one hepatocellular carcinoma case and two cutaneous melanoma cases.

Trimming shortened V by 0 bases and J by 1 base, and 11 bases separated the two germline ends. CDR1 and CDR2 from the germline V gene are MGHRA and YSYEKL. The CDR3 is made up of 16 amino acids. Produced via immunoSEQ multiplex PCR; TCRdb's table is partial and in-frame only. Of over 75,000 clones listed, roughly 85% are singletons. The sample was CD4+ or CD8+ T cells sorted from blood, taken in a trial of the OX40 agonist ivuxolimab. This TCR was sampled from an adult with an advanced solid tumor such as melanoma, head and neck, liver or kidney cancer. The rearrangement joins TRBV4-1 to TRBJ2-3; D might be TRBD2 (5 bases). CDR3 DNA: TGCGCCAGCAGCCAAGAACGGGCGGGTGGCACAGATACGCAGTATTTT. It yields the protein CASSQERAGGTDTQYF.